This T cell receptor beta chain was sequenced for a study of T cell responses to AZD1222 COVID-19 vaccine. V lost 4 bases to trimming and J lost 9 bases, with 22 bases between them. The CDR3 is made up of 17 amino acids. Germline CDR1 LNHDA, CDR2 SQIVND (reference sequence). The protocol was immunoSEQ multiplex PCR, while the TCRdb copy is restricted to in-frame clones and leaves out a portion. The sample holds around 160,000 clones, 82% seen once. The V gene is TRBV19, the J gene TRBJ1-6, with a possible D match to TRBD1 (6 bases). The material sequenced was peripheral blood, taken on day 0 of MenACWY control vaccination. This TCR derives from an adult in good health. The CDR3 here is CASSTQSVGARGSPLHF. The CDR3 DNA follows: TGTGCCAGTAGTACGCAAAGCGTAGGGGCCAGGGGTTCACCCCTCCACTTT.